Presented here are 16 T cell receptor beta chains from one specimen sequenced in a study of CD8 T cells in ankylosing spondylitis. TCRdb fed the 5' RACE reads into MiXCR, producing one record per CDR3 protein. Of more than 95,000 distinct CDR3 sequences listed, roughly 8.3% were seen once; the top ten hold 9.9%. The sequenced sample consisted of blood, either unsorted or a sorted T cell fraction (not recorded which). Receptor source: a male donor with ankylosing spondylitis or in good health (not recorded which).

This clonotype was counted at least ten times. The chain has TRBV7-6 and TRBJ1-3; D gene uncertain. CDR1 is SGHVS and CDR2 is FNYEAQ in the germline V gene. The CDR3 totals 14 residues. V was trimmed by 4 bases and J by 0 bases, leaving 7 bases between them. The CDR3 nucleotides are TGTGCCAGCAGCTCCTCGAGCTCTGGAAACACCATATATTTT. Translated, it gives CASSSSSSGNTIYF.

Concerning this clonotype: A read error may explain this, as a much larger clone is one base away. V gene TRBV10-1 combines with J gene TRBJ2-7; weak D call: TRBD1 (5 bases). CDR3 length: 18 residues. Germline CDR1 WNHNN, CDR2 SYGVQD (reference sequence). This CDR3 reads CANSDISGWGLSSYEQYF. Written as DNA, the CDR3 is TGCGCCAACAGTGATATCTCAGGGTGGGGCCTAAGCTCCTACGAGCAGTACTTC.

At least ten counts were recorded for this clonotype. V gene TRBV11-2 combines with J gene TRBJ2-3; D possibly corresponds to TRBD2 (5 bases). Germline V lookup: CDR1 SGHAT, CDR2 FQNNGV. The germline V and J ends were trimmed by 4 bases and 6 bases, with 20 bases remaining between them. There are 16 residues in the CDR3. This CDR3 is CASSSYSVEKDDTQYF. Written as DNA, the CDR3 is TGTGCCAGCAGCTCATATAGCGTAGAGAAGGATGATACGCAGTATTTT. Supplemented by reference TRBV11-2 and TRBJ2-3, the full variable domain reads EAGVAQSPRYKIIEKRQSVAFWCNPISGHATLYWYQQILGQGPKLLIQFQNNGVVDDSQLPKDRFSAERLKGVDSTLKIQPAKLEDSAVYLCASSSYSVEKDDTQYFGPGTRLTVL.

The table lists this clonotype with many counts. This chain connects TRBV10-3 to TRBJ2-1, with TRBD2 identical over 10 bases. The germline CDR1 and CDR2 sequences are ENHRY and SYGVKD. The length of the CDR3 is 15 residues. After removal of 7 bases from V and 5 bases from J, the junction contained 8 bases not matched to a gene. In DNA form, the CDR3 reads TGTGCCATCACAGCTAGCGGGAGAGCTGACAATGAGCAGTTCTTC. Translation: CAITASGRADNEQFF.

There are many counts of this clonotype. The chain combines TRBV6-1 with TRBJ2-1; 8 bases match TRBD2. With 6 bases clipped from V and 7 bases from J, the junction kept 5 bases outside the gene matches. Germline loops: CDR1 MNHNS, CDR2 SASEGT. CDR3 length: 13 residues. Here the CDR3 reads CASSHGRENEQFF. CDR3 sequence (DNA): TGTGCCAGCAGCCACGGGAGGGAGAATGAGCAGTTCTTC.

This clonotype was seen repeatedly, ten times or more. The CDR3 coding sequence is TGCAGCGCCGACCTAGGGGGACAGGGGCCTACTGAAGCTTTCTTT. This encodes CSADLGGQGPTEAFF. V usage is TRBV29-1 and J usage is TRBJ1-1, with 10 bases identical to TRBD1. The V segment lost 7 bases and the J segment 5 bases; nucleotides outside the gene matches: 13. Germline V gives CDR1 SQVTM, CDR2 ANQGSEA. The CDR3 has 15 amino acids.

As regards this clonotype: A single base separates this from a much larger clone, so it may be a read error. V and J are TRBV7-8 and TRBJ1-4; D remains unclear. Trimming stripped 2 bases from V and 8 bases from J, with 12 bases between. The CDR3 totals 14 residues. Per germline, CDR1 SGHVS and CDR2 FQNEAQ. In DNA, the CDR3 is TGTGCCAGCAGCTTACGGTGCGAGAAGGAAAAACTGTTTTTT. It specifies CASSLRCEKEKLFF.

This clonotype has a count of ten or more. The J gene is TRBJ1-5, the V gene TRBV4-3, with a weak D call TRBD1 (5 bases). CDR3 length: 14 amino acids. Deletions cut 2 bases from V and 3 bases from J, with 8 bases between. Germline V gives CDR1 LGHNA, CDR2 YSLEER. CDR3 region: CASSQRQSNQPQHF. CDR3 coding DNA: TGCGCCAGCAGCCAAAGACAGTCCAATCAGCCCCAGCATTTT.

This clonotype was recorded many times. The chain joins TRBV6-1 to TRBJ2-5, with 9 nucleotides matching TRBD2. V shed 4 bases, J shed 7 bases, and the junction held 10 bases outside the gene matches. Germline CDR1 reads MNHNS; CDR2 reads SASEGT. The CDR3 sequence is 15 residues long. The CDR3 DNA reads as TGTGCCAGCAGTGGACTAGCGGCTCCTAGGGGGACCCAGTACTTC. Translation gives CASSGLAAPRGTQYF.

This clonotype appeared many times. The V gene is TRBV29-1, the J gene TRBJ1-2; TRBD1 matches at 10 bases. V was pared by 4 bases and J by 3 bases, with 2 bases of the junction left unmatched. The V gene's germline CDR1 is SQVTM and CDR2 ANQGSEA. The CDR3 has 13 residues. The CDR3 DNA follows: TGCAGCGTTGGGGACAGGGGTTACTATGGCTACACCTTC. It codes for CSVGDRGYYGYTF.

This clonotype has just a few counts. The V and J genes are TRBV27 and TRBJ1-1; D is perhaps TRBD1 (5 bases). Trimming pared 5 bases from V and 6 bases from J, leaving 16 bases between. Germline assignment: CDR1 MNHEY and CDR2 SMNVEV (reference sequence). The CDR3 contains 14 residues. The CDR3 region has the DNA TGTGCCAGCAGTCAGGGACGACTTGGGGCTGAAGCTTTCTTT. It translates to CASSQGRLGAEAFF.

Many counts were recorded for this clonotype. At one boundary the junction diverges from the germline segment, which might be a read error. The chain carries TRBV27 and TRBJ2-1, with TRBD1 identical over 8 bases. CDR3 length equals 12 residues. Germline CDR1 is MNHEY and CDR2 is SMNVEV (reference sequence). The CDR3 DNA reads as TGTGCCAGCAGTTCAGGGGGCCGTGAGCGGTTCTTC. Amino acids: CASSSGGRERFF.

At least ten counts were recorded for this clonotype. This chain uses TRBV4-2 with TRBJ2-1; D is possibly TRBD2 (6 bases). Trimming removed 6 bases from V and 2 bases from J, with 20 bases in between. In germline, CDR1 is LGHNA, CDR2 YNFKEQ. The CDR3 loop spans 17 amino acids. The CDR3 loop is CASSRDGSGGPYNEQFF. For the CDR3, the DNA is TGTGCCAGCAGTCGGGACGGTAGCGGAGGACCCTACAATGAGCAGTTCTTC.

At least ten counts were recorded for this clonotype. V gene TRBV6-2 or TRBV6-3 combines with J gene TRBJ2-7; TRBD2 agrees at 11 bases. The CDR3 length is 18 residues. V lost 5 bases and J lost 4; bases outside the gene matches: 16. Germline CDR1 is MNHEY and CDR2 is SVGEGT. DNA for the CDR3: TGTGCCAGCAGTCCGGGGTACACTAGCGGGAGAGGAAGATACGAGCAGTACTTC. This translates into CASSPGYTSGRGRYEQYF.

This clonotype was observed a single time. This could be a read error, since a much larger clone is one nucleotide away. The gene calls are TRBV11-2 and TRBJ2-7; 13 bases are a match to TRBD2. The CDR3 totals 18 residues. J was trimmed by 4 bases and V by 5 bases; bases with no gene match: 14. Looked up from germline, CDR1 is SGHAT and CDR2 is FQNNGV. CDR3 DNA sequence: TGTGCCAGCAGCCGAACTAGCGGGGGGGCCTTCGGGGAATACGAGCAGTACTTC. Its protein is CASSRTSGGAFGEYEQYF.

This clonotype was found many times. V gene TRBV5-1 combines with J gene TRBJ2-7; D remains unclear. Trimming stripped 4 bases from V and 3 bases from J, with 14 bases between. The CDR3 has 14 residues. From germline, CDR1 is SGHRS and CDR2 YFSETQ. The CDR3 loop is CASSLRSDHYEQYF. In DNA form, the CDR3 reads TGCGCCAGCAGCCTACGATCGGACCACTACGAGCAGTACTTC.